This T cell receptor (beta chain) originates from a study of blood T cell repertoires in COVID-19. Across the whole study: Sample material is recorded as cDNA or gDNA derived from T cells, B-cell-depleted T cells, or PBMCs.

The germline V and J ends were trimmed by 2 bases and 5 bases, with 13 bases remaining between them. Germline V lookup: CDR1 MNHEY, CDR2 SMNVEV (reference sequence). This CDR3 spans 14 amino acids. TCRdb's table, derived via immunoSEQ multiplex PCR, lists solely in-frame clones and lacks some. Of roughly 300,000 clones listed, 85% to 90% are singletons. The Seattle patients, enrolled during active infection, were followed longitudinally. This clone occurred a few times. V is TRBV27 and J is TRBJ2-7, with D possibly matching TRBD2 (6 bases). This clonotype originated in a woman in her thirties with COVID-19, enrolled during active disease. The source material was peripheral blood. CDR3 DNA: TGTGCCAGCAGTTTAAGATCGGGCGGGGACGAGCAGTACTTC. Translating it yields CASSLRSGGDEQYF.